This T cell receptor beta chain was recovered during a study of blood T cell repertoires in COVID-19. About the study: PBMCs, B-cell-depleted T cells, or T cells provided the cDNA or gDNA that made up the material.

Using immunoSEQ multiplex PCR, the repertoire was profiled, and TCRdb retains in-frame clones only, with some absent. The data hold roughly 120,000 clones, with 85% observed a single time. The V end was cut by 6 bases, the J end by 3 bases, with 14 bases between. CDR3 size: 14 residues. Germline lookup yields CDR1 MNHEY and CDR2 SVGAGI. The receptor was derived from a man aged 35 to 55 with acute or convalescent COVID-19. V and J are TRBV6-5 and TRBJ1-1; D gene ambiguous. The specimen sequenced was peripheral blood. The CDR3 sequence: CASSRGLSDTEAFF. The DNA of the CDR3 is TGTGCCAGCAGCCGAGGGTTATCCGACACTGAAGCTTTCTTT.